These T cell receptor beta chains were read from a single sample in a study of early T cells in non-severe SARS-CoV-2 infection. One entry per CDR3 protein results from TCRdb running MiXCR on the 5' RACE reads. This table has tens of thousands of distinct CDR3 sequences, roughly 4% appearing once. The sequenced material came from whole blood. The receptors shown here come from an adult who was a healthcare worker with PCR-confirmed SARS-CoV-2 infection or an uninfected control (not recorded which). The CDR3 runs from the conserved cysteine through the conserved F or W. Clone size, where shown, is once, few, many, or a class for clones that have expanded.

TRBV6-2/TRBV6-3	TRBJ2-5	many	CASSEEARTVETQYF
TRBV7-8	TRBJ1-1	many	CASSLVAGAAFF
TRBV7-9	TRBJ2-1	many	CASSFQSHNEQFF
TRBV5-5	TRBJ1-2	.	CASSFQTGSGYTF
TRBV6-4	TRBJ2-2	many	CAREGTSGSTGELFF
TRBV7-2	TRBJ2-3	many	CASSPLRTGVRTDTQYF
TRBV4-2	TRBJ2-3	many	CASSQEGGKDTQYF
TRBV28	TRBJ1-2	many	CASSLSVGYGYTF
TRBV7-2	TRBJ2-1	many	CASSLMGLAGVEQFF
TRBV12-3/TRBV12-4	TRBJ2-3	many	CASSLTGVKGDTQYF
TRBV7-3	TRBJ2-1	.	CASSLGRESYNEQFF
TRBV12-5	TRBJ2-1	many	CASGSPGTGYNEQFF
TRBV28	TRBJ2-2	few	CASSPLEGRGTGELFF
TRBV5-1	TRBJ1-1	few	CASSLGQMNTEAFF
TRBV6-6	TRBJ2-1	many	CASILGLAGNNEQFF
TRBV6-2/TRBV6-3	TRBJ1-4	many	CASSYLIAAPNEKLFF
TRBV4-1	TRBJ1-2	many	CASSPDGGNYGYTF
TRBV20-1	TRBJ1-5	few	CSARGSALIRSNQPQHF
TRBV7-9	TRBJ2-5	many	CASSRPSGPQETQYF
TRBV14	TRBJ2-1	many	CASSPLALPYNEQFF
TRBV5-5	TRBJ1-5	many	CASSLLAGGNQPQHF
TRBV19	TRBJ2-3	many	CATQDRPGGADTQYF
TRBV7-8	TRBJ2-3	many	CASSLVLGGRASTDTQYF
TRBV2	TRBJ2-3	many	CASSERASGRTDTQYF
TRBV29-1	TRBJ2-5	few	CSVVVQRPTQETQYF
TRBV7-8	TRBJ2-1	many	CASSLGLAGGNNEQFF
TRBV10-3	TRBJ2-1	many	CAISLRIAESSYNEQFF
TRBV7-2	TRBJ2-4	many	CASSLAGQGIQYF
TRBV7-9	TRBJ2-4	many	CASSDTPLAVLAKNIQYF
TRBV12-5	TRBJ2-2	many	CASGLVQGYTGELFF
TRBV24-1	TRBJ1-1	few	CATSDSSRMNTEAFF
TRBV7-9	TRBJ2-1	many	CASSFVGNNEQFF
TRBV6-2/TRBV6-3	TRBJ2-4	many	CASSRGQTLAKNIQYF
TRBV7-7	TRBJ2-1	many	CASSPGQDVSYNEQFF
TRBV20-1	TRBJ2-1	many	CSARWSAEQFF
TRBV18	TRBJ2-1	many	CASSPETNEQFF
TRBV20-1	TRBJ2-3	many	CSARVSDTQYF
TRBV6-5	TRBJ2-1	many	CASSYPEVNGEQFF
TRBV7-9	TRBJ2-5	many	CASSLAGSIGETQYF
TRBV4-1	TRBJ2-1	many	CASSQDLWAGDSYNEQFF
TRBV7-6	TRBJ2-4	many	CASSIDRVGIQYF